This T cell receptor beta chain was profiled in a study of blood T cells in healthy people across ages. Note on this clonotype: Its antigen is currently unknown.

A second PCR, run for about 6 to 12 cycles, used a sample-barcoded 5' primer plus a J-beta primer mix. TCRdb recomputed calls from the 5' RACE reads with MiXCR, one row per CDR3 protein. The sample lists 700,000 or so distinct CDR3 sequences, 22% occurring once. V was cut by 4 bases and J by 5 bases, with 18 bases left in between. Germline-derived CDR1 and CDR2 are ENHRY and SYGVKD. The CDR3 consists of 16 residues. Healthy Caucasian individuals from Russia aged about 6 to 90 were enrolled as donors. Study-wide results and limits: Changes in expanded clonotypes were possibly confounded, as the CMV status of donors was unknown.

Specimen: blood. The chain uses TRBV10-3 and TRBJ2-1, with D possibly called TRBD1 or TRBD2 (5 bases each). This receptor was taken from a man in his 70s in good health. CDR3 bases: TGTGCCATCAGTGCTAAAGGGACCTCCAGCAACAATGAGCAGTTCTTC. Protein product: CAISAKGTSSNNEQFF.